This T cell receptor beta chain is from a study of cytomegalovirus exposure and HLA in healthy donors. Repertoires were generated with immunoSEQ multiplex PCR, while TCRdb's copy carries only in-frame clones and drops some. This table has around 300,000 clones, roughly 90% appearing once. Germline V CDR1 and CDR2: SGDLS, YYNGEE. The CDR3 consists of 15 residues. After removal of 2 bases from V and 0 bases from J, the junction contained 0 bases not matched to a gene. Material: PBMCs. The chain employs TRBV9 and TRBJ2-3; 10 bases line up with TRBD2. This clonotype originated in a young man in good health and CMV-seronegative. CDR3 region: CASSVSGGSTDTQYF. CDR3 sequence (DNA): TGTGCCAGCAGCGTTAGCGGGGGGAGCACAGATACGCAGTATTTT.